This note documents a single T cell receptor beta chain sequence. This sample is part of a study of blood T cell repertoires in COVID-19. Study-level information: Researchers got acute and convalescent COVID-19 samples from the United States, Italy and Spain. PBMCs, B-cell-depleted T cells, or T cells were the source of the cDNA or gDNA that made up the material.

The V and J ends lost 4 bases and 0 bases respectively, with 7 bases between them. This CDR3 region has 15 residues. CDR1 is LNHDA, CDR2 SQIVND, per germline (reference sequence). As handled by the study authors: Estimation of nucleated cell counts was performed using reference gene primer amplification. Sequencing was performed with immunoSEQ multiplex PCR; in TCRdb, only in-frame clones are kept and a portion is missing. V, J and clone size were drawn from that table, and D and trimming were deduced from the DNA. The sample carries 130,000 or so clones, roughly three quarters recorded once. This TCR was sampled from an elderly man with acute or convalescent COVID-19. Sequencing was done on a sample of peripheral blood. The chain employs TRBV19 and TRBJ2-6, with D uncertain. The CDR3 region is CASSTISSGANVLTF. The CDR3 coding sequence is TGTGCCAGTAGTACTATTAGCTCTGGGGCCAACGTCCTGACTTTC.